This T cell receptor (beta chain) was captured in a study of T cell responses to AZD1222 COVID-19 vaccine. Trimming cost V 7 bases and J 1 base; bases outside gene matches: 3. Germline CDR1 SNHLY, CDR2 FYNNEI. The CDR3 runs to 13 residues. Using immunoSEQ multiplex PCR, the repertoire was profiled, and TCRdb retains in-frame clones only, with some absent. The sample has approximately 150,000 clones, around 89% seen once. This chain connects TRBV2 to TRBJ2-5; 7 bases agree with TRBD1. The material sequenced was peripheral blood, taken on day 0 of MenACWY control vaccination. The receptor was derived from an adult in good health. The CDR3, as DNA: TGTGCCAGCACTCGACAGGGCCAAGAGACCCAGTACTTC. Amino acid sequence: CASTRQGQETQYF.